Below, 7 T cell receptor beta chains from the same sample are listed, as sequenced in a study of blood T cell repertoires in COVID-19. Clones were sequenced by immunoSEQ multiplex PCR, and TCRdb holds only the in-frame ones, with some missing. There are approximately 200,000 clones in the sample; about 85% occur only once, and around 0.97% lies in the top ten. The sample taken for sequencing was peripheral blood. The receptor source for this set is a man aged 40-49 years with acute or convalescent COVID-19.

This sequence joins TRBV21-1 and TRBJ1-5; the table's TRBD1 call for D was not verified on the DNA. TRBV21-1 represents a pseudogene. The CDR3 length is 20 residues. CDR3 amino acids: CASSKFRDRTRWAPEQPQHF. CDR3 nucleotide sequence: TGTGCCAGCAGCAAATTCCGAGACAGGACAAGGTGGGCCCCAGAACAGCCCCAGCATTTT.

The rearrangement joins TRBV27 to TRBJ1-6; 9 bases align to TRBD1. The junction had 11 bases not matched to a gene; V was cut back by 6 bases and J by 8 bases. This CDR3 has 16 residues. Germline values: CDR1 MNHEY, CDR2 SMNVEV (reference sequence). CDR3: CASSRQGGQGYSPLHF. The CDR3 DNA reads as TGTGCCAGCAGCCGGCAGGGGGGACAGGGTTATTCACCCCTCCACTTT.

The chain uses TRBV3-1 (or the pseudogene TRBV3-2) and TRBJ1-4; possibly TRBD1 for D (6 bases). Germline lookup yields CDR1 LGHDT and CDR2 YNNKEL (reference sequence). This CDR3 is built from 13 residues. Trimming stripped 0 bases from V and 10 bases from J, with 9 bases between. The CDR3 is CASSQDKGGKLFF. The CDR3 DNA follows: TGTGCCAGCAGCCAAGATAAAGGGGGAAAACTGTTTTTT.

CDR3 in amino acids: CASSFRAHGELFF. DNA for the CDR3: TGTGCCAGCAGCTTCAGGGCTCACGGGGAGCTGTTTTTT. The chain recombines TRBV7-2 with TRBJ2-2; a possible D gene is TRBD1 (5 bases). This CDR3 has 13 residues. Trimming removed 3 bases from V and 7 bases from J, with 9 bases in between. Germline V gene sequence: CDR1 SGHTA, CDR2 FQGNSA.

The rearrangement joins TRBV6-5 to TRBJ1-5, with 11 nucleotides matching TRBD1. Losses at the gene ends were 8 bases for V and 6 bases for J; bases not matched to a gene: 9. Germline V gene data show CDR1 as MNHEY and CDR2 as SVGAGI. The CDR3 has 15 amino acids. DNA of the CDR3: TGTGCCAGCCGGTCGGGACAGGGGGAAAGTCAGCCCCAGCATTTT. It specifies CASRSGQGESQPQHF.

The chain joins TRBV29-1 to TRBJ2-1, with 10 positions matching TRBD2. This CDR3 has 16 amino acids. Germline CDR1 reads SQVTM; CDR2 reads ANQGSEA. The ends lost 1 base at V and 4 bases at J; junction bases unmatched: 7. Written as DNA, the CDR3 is TGCAGCGTTGAAGCTGAACTAGCGGGGAATTACAATGAGCAGTTCTTC. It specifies CSVEAELAGNYNEQFF.

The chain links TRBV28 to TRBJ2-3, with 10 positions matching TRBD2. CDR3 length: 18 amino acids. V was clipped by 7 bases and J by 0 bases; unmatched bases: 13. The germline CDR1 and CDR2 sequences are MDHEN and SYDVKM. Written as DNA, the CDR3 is TGTGCCAGCACCCCGGGGAGCGGGGGGGTAGGGAGCACAGATACGCAGTATTTT. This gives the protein CASTPGSGGVGSTDTQYF. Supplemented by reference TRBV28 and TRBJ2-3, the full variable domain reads DVKVTQSSRYLVKRTGEKVFLECVQDMDHENMFWYRQDPGLGLRLIYFSYDVKMKEKGDIPEGYSVSREKKERFSLILESASTNQTSMYLCASTPGSGGVGSTDTQYFGPGTRLTVL.